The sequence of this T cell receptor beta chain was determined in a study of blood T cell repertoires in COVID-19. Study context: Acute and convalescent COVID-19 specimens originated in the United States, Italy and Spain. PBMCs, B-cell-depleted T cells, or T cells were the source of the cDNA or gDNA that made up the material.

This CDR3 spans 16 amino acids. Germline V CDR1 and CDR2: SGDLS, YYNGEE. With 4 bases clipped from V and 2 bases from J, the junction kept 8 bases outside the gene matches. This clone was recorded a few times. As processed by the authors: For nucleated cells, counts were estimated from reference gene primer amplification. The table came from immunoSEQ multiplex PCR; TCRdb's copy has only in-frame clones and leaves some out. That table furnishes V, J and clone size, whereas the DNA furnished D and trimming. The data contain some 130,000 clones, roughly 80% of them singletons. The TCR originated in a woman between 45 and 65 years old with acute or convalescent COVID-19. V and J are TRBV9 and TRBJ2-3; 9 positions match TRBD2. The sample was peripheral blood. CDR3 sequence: CASSPPAGGTTDTQYF. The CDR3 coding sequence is TGTGCCAGCAGCCCACCCGCGGGGGGGACCACAGATACGCAGTATTTT.